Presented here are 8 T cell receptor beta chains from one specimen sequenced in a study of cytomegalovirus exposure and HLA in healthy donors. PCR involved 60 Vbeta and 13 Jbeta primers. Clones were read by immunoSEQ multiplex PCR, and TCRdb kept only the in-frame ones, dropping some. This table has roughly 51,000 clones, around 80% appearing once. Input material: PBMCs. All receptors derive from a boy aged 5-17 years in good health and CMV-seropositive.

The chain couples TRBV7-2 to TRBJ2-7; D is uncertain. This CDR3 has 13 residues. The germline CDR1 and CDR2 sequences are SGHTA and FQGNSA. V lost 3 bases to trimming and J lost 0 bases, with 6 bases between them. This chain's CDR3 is CASSFSVSYEQYF. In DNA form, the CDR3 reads TGTGCCAGCAGCTTTTCAGTCTCCTACGAGCAGTACTTC.

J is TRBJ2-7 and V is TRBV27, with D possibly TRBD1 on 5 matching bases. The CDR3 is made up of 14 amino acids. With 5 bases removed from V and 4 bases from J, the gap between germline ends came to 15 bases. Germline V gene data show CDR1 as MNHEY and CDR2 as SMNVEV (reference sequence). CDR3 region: CASSLKQAGYEQYF. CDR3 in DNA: TGTGCCAGCAGTCTTAAACAGGCCGGATACGAGCAGTACTTC.

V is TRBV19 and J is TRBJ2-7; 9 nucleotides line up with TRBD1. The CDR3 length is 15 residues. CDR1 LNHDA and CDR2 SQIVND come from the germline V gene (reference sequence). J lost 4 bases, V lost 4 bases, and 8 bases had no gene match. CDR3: CASSKIGTGRYEQYF. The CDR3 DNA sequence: TGTGCCAGTAGTAAAATCGGGACAGGGCGTTACGAGCAGTACTTC.

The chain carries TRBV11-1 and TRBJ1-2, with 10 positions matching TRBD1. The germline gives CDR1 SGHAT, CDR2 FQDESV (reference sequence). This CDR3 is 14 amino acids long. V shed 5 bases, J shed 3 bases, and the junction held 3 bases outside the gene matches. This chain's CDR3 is CASSQTGGDYGYTF. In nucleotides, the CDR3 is TGTGCCAGCAGCCAGACAGGGGGCGACTATGGCTACACCTTC.

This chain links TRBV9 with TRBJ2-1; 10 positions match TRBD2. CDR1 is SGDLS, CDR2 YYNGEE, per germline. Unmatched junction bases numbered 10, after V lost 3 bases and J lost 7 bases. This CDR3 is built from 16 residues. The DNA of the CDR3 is TGTGCCAGCAGCGGCCCCTCAGCGGGGGGGCAAAATGAGCAGTTCTTC. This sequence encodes CASSGPSAGGQNEQFF.

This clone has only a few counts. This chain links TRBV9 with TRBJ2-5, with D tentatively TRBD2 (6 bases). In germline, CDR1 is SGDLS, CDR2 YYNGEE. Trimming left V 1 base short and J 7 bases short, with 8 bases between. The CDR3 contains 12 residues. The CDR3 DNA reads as TGTGCCAGCAGCGTACCCGGGGGGACCCAGTACTTC. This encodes CASSVPGGTQYF.

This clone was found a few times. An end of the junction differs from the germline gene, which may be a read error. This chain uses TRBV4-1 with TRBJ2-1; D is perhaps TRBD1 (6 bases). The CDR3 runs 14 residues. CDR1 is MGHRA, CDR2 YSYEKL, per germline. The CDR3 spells CASSQEGSSPKGVF. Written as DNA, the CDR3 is TGCGCCAGCAGCCAAGAAGGATCGTCACCAAAGGGGGTCTTC.

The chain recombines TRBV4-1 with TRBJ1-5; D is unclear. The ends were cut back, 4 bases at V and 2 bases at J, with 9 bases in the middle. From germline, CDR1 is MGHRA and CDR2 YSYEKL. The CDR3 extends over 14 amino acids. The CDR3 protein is CASSPRNGNQPQHF. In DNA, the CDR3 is TGCGCCAGCAGCCCTAGGAATGGCAATCAGCCCCAGCATTTT.